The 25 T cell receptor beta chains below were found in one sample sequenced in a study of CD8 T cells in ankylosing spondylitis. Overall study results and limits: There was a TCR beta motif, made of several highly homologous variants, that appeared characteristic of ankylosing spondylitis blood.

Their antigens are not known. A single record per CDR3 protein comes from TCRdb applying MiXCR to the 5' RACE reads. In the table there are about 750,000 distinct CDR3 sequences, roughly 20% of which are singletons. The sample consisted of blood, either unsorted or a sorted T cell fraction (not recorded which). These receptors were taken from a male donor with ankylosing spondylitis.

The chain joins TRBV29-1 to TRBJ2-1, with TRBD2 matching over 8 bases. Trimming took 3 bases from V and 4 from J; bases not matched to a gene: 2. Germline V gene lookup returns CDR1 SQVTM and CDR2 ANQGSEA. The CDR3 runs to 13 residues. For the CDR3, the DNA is TGCAGCGTTGATGCGGGGGGTTACAATGAGCAGTTCTTC. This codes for CSVDAGGYNEQFF.

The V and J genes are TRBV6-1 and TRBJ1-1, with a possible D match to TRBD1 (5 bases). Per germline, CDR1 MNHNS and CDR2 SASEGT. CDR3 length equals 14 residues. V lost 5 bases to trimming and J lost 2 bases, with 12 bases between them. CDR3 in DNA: TGTGCCAGCAGTACGATGGGGGGTAACACTGAAGCTTTCTTT. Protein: CASSTMGGNTEAFF.

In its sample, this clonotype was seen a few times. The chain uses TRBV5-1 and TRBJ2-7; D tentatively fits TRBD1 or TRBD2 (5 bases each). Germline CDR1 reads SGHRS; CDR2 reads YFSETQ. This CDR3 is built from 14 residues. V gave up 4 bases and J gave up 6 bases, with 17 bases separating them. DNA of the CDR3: TGCGCCAGCAGCCTAGGGACCTTTACGGGCGAGCAGTACTTC. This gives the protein CASSLGTFTGEQYF.

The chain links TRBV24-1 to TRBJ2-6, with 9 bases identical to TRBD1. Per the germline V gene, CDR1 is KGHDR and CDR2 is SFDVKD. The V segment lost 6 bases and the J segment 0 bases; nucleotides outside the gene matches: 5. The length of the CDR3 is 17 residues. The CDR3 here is CATSRGQGNSGANVLTF. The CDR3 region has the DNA TGTGCCACCAGTAGGGGACAGGGCAACTCTGGGGCCAACGTCCTGACTTTC.

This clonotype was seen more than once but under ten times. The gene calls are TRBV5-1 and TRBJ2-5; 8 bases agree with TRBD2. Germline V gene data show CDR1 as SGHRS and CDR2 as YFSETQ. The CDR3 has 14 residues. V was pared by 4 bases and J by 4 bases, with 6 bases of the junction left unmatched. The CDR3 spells CASSPRGGPETQYF. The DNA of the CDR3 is TGCGCCAGCAGCCCTCGGGGGGGCCCAGAGACCCAGTACTTC.

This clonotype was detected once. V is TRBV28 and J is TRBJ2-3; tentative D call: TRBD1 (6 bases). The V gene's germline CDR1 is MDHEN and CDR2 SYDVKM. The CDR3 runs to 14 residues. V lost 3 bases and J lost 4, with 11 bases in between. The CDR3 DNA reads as TGTGCCAGCAGTTTCCAGCCAGGGGCAGATACGCAGTATTTT. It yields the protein CASSFQPGADTQYF.

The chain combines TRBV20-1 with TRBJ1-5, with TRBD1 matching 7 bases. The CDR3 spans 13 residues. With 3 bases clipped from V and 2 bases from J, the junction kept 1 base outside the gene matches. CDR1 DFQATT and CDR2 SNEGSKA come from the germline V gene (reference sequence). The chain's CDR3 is CSARGQRNQPQHF. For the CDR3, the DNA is TGCAGTGCTAGGGGACAGCGCAATCAGCCCCAGCATTTT.

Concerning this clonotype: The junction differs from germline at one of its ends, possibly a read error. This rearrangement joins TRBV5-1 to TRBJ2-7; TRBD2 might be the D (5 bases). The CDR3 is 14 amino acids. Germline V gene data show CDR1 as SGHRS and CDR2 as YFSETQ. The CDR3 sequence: CASSPRSSSCEQYF. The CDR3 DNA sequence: TGCGCCAGCAGCCCGAGATCTAGCTCCTGCGAGCAGTACTTC.

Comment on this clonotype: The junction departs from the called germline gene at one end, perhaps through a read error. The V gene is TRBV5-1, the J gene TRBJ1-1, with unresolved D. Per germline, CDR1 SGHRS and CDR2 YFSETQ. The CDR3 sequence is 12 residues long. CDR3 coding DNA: TGCGCCAGCAGTCCCGAGGGAATGGAAGATTTCTTT. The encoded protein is CASSPEGMEDFF. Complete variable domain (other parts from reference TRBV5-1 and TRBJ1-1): KAGVTQTPRYLIKTRGQQVTLSCSPISGHRSVSWYQQTPGQGLQFLFEYFSETQRNKGNFPGRFSGRQFSNSRSEMNVSTLELGDSALYLCASSPEGMEDFFGQGTRLTVV.

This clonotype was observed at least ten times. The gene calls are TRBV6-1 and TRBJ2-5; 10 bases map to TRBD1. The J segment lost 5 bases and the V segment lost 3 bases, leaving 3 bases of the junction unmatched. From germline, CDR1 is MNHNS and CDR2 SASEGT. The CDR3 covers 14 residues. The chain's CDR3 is CASSETGGWETQYF. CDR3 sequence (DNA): TGTGCCAGCAGTGAGACAGGGGGCTGGGAGACCCAGTACTTC.

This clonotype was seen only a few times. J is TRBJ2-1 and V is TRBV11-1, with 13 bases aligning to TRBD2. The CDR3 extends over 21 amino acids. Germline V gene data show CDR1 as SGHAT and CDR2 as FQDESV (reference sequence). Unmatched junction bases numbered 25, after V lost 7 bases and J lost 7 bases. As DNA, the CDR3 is TGTGCCAGCACCCTTCCTCGCCCGGGACTAGCGGGATCGGGGTATGGTAATGAGCAGTTCTTC. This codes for CASTLPRPGLAGSGYGNEQFF.

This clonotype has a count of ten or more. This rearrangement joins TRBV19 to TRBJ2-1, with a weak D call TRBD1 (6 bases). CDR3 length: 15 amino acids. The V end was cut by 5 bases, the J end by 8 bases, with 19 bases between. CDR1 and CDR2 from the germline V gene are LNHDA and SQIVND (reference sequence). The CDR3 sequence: CASSSGEGTIHEQFF. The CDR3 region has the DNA TGTGCCAGTAGTTCAGGGGAAGGAACCATCCATGAGCAGTTCTTC.

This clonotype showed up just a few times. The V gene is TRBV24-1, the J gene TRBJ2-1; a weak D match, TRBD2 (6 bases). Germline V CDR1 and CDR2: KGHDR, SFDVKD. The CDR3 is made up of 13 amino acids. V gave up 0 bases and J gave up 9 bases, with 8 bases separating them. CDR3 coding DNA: TGTGCCACCAGTGATTTGTTGGGGGGTGAGCAGTTCTTC. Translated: CATSDLLGGEQFF.

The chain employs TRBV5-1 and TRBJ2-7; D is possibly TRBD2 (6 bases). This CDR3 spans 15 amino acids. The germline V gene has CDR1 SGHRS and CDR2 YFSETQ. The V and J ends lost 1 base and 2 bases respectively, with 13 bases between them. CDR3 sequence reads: CASSLTGGRTYEQYF. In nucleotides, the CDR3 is TGCGCCAGCAGCTTGACGGGTGGGAGGACCTACGAGCAGTACTTC.

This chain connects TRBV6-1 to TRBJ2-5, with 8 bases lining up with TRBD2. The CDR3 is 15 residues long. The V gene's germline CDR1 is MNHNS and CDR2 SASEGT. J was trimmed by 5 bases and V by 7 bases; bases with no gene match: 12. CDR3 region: CASNPVTGGGETQYF. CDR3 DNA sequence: TGTGCCAGCAACCCCGTGACGGGAGGGGGGGAGACCCAGTACTTC.

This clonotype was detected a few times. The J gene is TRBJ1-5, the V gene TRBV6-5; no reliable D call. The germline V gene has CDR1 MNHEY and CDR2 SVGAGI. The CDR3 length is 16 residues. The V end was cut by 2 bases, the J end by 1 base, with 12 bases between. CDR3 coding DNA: TGTGCCAGCAGTTACGCGCCGCCGGGAAGCAATCAGCCCCAGCATTTT. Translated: CASSYAPPGSNQPQHF.

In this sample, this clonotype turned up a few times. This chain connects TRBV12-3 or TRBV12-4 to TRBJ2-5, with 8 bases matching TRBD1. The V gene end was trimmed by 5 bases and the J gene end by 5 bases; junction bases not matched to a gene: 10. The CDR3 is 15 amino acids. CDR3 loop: CASSPRRQGRETQYF. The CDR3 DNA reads TGTGCCAGCAGTCCCCGCAGACAGGGGAGGGAGACCCAGTACTTC.

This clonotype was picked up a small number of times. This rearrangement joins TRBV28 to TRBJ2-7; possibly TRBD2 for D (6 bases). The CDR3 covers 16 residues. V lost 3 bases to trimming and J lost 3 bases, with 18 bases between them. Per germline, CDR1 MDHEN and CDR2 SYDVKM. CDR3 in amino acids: CASSFFRELGVYEQYF. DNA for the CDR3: TGTGCCAGCAGTTTCTTTCGGGAGCTCGGGGTCTACGAGCAGTACTTC.

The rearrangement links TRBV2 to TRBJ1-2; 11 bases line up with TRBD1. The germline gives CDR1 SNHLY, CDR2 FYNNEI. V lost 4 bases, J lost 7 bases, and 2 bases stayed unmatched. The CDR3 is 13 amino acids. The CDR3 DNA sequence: TGTGCCAGCAGTGCCGGGACAGGGGGTGGCTACACCTTC. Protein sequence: CASSAGTGGGYTF.

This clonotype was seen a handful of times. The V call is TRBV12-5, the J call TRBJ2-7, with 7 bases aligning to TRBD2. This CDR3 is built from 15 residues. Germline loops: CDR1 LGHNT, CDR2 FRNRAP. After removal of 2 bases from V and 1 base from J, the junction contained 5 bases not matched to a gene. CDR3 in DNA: TGTGCTAGTGGTTTGTTCCTAGCGGCTTCCTACGAGCAGTACTTC. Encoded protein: CASGLFLAASYEQYF.

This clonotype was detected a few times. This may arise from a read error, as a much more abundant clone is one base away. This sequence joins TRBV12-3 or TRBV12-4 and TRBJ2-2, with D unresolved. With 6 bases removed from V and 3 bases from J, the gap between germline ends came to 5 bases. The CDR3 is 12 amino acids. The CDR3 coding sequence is TGTGCCAGCAGCGTCCACACCGGGGAGCTGTTTTTT. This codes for CASSVHTGELFF.

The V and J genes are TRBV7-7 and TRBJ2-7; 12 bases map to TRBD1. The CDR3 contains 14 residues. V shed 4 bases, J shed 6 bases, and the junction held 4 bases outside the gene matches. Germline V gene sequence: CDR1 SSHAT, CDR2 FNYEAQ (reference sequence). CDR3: CASSSGTGGGEQYF. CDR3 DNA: TGTGCCAGCAGCTCCGGGACAGGGGGCGGCGAGCAGTACTTC.

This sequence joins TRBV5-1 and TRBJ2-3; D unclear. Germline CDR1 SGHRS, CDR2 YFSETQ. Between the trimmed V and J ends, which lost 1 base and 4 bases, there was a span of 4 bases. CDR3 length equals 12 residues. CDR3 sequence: CASSLKADTQYF. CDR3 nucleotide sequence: TGCGCCAGCAGCTTGAAGGCAGATACGCAGTATTTT.

The CDR3 sequence is CASSQVGYPPGELFF. DNA for the CDR3: TGCGCCAGCAGCCAAGTGGGATACCCGCCCGGGGAGCTGTTTTTT. V and J are TRBV4-1 and TRBJ2-2, with D uncertain. CDR1 and CDR2 (germline): MGHRA, YSYEKL. V was clipped by 1 base and J by 6 bases, with 12 bases between them. The CDR3 contains 15 residues.

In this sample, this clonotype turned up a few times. For the CDR3, the DNA is TGCAGTGCTAGTCTTGTGATGGAAGCTTTCTTT. Translation gives CSASLVMEAFF. This chain joins TRBV20-1 and TRBJ1-1; D remains ambiguous. Trimming took 3 bases from V and 8 from J, leaving 10 bases between them. The germline V gene encodes CDR1 DFQATT and CDR2 SNEGSKA (reference sequence). CDR3 size: 11 residues.